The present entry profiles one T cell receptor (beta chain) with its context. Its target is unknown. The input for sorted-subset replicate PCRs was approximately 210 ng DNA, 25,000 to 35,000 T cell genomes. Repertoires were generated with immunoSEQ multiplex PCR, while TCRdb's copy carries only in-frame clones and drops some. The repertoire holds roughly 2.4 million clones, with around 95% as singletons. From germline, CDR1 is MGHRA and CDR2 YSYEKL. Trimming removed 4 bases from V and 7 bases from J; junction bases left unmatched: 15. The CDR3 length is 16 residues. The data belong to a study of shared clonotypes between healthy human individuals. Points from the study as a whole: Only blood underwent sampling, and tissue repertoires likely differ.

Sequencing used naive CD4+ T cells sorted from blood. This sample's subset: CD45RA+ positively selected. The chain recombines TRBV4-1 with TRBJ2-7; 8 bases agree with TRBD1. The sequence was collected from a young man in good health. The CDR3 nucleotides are TGCGCCAGCAGCCCAAAGATAGGTGGACAGGGTAGGGAGCAGTACTTC. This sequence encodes CASSPKIGGQGREQYF.